This T cell receptor beta chain was obtained from a study of T cells in Graves' hyperthyroidism and ophthalmopathy. Overall study context: Before any treatment, at initial diagnosis, peripheral blood was collected.

Researchers defined stable Graves' hyperthyroidism as no ophthalmopathy progression within 18 months. 10 ml fresh peripheral blood yielded the PBMCs. TCR beta CDR3 sequences were amplified from RNA transcripts. The study used the HTBI primer set for a first-round RT-PCR of the TCR CDR3. TCRdb reprocessed the multiplex PCR reads with MiXCR, giving one entry per CDR3 protein. The data contain around 350,000 distinct CDR3 sequences, approximately 19% of them singletons. Study outcomes and limitations: Ophthalmopathy was told apart from stable hyperthyroidism by a 13 V-J model.

This clonotype was picked up many times. Its antigen is undetermined. The TCR was taken from a woman between 18 and 30 years old with Graves' hyperthyroidism. Source material: blood.

The CDR3 loop reads CATSREDSSGANVLTF. For the CDR3, the DNA is TGTGCCACCAGCAGAGAGGACAGCTCTGGGGCCAACGTCCTGACTTTC. The rearrangement uses TRBV15 and TRBJ2-6; maybe TRBD1 (6 bases). The V end was cut by 0 bases, the J end by 0 bases, with 6 bases between. Germline values: CDR1 LNHNV, CDR2 YYDKDF (reference sequence). The CDR3 is 16 amino acids.